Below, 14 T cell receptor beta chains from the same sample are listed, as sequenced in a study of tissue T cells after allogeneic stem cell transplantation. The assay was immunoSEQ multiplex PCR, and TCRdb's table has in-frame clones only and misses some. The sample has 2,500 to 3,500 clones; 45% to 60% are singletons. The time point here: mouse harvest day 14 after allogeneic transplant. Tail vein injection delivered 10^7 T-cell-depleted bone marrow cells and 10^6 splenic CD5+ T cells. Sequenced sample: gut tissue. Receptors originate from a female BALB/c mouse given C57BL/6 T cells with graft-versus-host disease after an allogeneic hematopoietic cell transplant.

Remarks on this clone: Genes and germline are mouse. The sequenced part of the CDR3 DNA is TGTGCTAGCAGTTCTAACTCCGACTACACC. This encodes CASSSNSDYT. The whole CDR3 protein reads CASSSNSDYTF. V gene TRBV29 combines with J gene TRBJ1-2; D remains ambiguous. The read gets to within 1 residue of the CDR3 end, and the germline J gene fills in the rest. The germline CDR1 and CDR2 sequences are MSHET and SYDVDS. V gave up 4 bases and J gave up 2 bases, with 2 bases separating them. This CDR3 is 11 amino acids long.

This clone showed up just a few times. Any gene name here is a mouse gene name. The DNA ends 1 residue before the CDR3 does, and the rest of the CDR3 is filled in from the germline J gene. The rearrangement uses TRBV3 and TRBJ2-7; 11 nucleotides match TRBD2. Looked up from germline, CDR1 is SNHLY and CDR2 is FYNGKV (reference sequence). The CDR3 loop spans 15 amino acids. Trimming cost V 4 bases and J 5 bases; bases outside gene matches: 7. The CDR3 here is CASSSHWGGADEQYF. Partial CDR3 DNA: TGTGCCAGCAGCTCTCACTGGGGGGGCGCCGATGAACAGTAC.

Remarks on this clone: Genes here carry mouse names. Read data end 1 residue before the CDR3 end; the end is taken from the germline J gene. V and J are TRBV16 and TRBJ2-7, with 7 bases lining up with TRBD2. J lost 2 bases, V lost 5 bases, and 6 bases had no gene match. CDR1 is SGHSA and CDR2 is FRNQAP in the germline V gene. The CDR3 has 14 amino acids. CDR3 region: CASSPTGNPYEQYF. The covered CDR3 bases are TGTGCAAGCAGCCCGACTGGGAACCCCTATGAACAGTAC.

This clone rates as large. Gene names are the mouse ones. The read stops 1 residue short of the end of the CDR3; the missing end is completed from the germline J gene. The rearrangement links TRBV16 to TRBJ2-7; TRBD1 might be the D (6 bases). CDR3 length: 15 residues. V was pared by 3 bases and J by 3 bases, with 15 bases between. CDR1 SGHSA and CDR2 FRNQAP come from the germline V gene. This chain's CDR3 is CASSLGGGQIYEQYF. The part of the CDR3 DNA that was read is TGTGCAAGCAGCTTGGGAGGGGGACAAATCTATGAACAGTAC.

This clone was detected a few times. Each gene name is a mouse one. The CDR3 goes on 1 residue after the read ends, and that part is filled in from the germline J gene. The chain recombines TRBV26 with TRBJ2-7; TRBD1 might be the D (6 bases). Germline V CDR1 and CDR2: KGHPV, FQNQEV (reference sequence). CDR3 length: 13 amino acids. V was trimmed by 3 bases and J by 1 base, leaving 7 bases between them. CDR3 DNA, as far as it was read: TGTGCCAGCAGTCTCCAGGGGTCCTATGAACAGTAC. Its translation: CASSLQGSYEQY. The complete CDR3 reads CASSLQGSYEQYF.

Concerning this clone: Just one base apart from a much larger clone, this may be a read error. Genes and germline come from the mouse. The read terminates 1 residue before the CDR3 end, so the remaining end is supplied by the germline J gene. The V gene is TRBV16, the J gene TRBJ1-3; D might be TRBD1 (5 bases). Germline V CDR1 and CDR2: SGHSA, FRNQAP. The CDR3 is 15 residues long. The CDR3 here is CASSLDGGSGNMLYF. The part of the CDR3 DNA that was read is TGTGCAAGCAGCTTAGATGGGGGTTCTGGAAATATGCTCTAT.

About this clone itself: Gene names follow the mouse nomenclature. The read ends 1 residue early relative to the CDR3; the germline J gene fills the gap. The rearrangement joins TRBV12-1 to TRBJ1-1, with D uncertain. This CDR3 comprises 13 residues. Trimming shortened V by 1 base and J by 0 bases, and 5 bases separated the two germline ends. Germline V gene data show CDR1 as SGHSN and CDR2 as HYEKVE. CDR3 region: CASSLGANTEVFF. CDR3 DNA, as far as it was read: TGTGCCAGCTCTCTTGGAGCAAACACAGAAGTCTTC.

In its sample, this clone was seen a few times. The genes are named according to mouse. The sequenced CDR3 bases are TGCACCTGCAGTGCAGATTGGGGGCGGGCTGAGCAGTTC. This sequence encodes CTCSADWGRAEQF. The entire CDR3 protein is CTCSADWGRAEQFF. The chain has TRBV1 and TRBJ2-1; D tentatively reads TRBD1 or TRBD2 (6 bases each). The read terminates 1 residue before the CDR3 end, so the remaining end is supplied by the germline J gene. V gave up 0 bases and J gave up 7 bases, with 10 bases separating them. Per germline, CDR1 NSQYPW and CDR2 LRSPGD (reference sequence). This CDR3 has 14 residues. Filled out from reference TRBV1 and TRBJ2-1, the complete variable domain reads VTLLEQNPRWRLVPRGQAVNLRCILKNSQYPWMSWYQQDLQKQLQWLFTLRSPGDKEVKSLPGADYLATRVTDTELRLQVANMSQGRTLYCTCSADWGRAEQFFGPGTRLTVL.

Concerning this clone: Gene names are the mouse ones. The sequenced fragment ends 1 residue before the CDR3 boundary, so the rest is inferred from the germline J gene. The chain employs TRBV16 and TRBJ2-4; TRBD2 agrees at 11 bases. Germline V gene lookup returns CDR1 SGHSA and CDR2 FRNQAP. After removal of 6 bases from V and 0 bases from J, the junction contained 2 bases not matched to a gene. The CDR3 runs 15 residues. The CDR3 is CASRDWGDSQNTLYF. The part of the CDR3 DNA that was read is TGTGCAAGCAGGGACTGGGGGGATAGTCAAAACACCTTGTAC.

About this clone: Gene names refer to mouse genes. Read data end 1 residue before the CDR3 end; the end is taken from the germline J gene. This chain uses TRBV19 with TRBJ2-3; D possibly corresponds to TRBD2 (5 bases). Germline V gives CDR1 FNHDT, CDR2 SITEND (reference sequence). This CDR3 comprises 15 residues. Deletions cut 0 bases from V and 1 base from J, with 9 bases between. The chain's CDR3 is CASSIVTGRAETLYF. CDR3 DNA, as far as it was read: TGTGCCAGCAGTATAGTCACTGGTCGTGCAGAAACGCTGTAT.

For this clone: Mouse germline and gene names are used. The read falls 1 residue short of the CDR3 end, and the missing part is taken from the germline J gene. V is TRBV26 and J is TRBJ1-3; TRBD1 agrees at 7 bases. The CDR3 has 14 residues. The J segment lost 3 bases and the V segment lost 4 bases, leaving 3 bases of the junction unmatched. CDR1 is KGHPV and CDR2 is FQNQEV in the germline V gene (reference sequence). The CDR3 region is CASSRQGGGNTLYF. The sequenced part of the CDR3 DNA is TGTGCCAGCAGTCGGCAGGGGGGTGGAAATACGCTCTAT.

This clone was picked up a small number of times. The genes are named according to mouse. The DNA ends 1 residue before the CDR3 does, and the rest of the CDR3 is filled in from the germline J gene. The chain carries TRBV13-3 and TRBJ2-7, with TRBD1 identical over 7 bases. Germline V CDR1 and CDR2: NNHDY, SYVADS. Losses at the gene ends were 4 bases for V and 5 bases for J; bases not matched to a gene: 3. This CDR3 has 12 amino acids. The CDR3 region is CASSPTGDEQYF. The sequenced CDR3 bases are TGTGCCAGCAGTCCCACAGGGGATGAACAGTAC.

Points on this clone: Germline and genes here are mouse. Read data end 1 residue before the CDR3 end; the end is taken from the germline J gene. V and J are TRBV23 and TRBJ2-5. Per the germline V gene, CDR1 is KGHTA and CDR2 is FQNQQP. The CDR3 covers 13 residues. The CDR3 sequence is CSSSQRGRDTQYF. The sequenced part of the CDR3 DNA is TGCTCCAGCAGTCAACGGGGGCGAGACACCCAGTAC.

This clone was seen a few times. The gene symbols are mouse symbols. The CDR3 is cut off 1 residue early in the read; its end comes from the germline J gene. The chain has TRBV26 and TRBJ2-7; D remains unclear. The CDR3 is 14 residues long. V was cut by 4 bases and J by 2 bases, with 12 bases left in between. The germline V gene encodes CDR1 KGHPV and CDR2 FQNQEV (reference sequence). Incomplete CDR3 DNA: TGTGCCAGCAGTCCCCGCCCAGATCCCTATGAACAGTAC. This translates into CASSPRPDPYEQY. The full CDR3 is CASSPRPDPYEQYF. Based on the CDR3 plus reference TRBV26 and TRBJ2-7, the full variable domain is NSKVIQTPRYLVKGQGQKAKMRCIPEKGHPVVFWYQQNKNNEFKFLINFQNQEVLQQIDMTEKRFSAECPSNSPCSLEIQSSEAGDSALYLCASSPRPDPYEQYFGPGTRLTVL.